The T cell receptor (beta chain) described here comes from a study of T cell changes during pregnancy in multiple sclerosis. Losses at the gene ends were 5 bases for V and 4 bases for J; bases not matched to a gene: 9. This CDR3 is 15 amino acids long. The germline V gene encodes CDR1 SGHTA and CDR2 FQGTGA. Profiling relied on immunoSEQ multiplex PCR, and the TCRdb table lists in-frame clones only, not all of them. The sample includes around 45,000 clones, 75% to 95% of them seen just once. This sequence originates from a female donor with multiple sclerosis, enrolled in a pregnancy study. V is TRBV7-3 and J is TRBJ2-7; 9 bases map to TRBD2. The sample consisted of CD4+ T cells from peripheral blood mononuclear cells, taken before pregnancy. The CDR3 DNA is TGTGCCAGCAGCGTTACTAGCGGGCCCCAATACGAGCAGTACTTC. This codes for CASSVTSGPQYEQYF. Full variable domain (rest looked up from reference TRBV7-3 and TRBJ2-7): GAGVSQTPSNKVTEKGKYVELRCDPISGHTALYWYRQSLGQGPEFLIYFQGTGAADDSGLPNDRFFAVRPEGSVSTLKIQRTERGDSAVYLCASSVTSGPQYEQYFGPGTRLTVT.